One and the same sample provided the 7 T cell receptor beta chains below, sequenced in a study of spatial heterogeneity in lung cancer. The time point is: sample taken at primary tumor resection. Researchers sequenced whole RNA taken from tumor, nontumor lung or frozen PBMC without sorting. TCRdb reanalysed the 5' RACE reads using MiXCR and keeps one entry per CDR3 protein. The table lists around 89,000 distinct CDR3 sequences, less than 15% of them singletons. Sample: PBMCs, taken at surgery. The receptor set was obtained from a male donor with early-stage non-small cell lung cancer.

This clonotype was counted only a few times. The V call is TRBV6-5, the J call TRBJ1-1; perhaps TRBD1 as D (6 bases). Germline lookup yields CDR1 MNHEY and CDR2 SVGAGI. CDR3 length: 15 amino acids. V was pared by 1 base and J by 2 bases, with 11 bases between. CDR3 coding DNA: TGTGCCAGCAGTTACTTCCAGGGGTTCAACACTGAAGCTTTCTTT. It is translated as CASSYFQGFNTEAFF.

The rearrangement uses TRBV28 and TRBJ2-7, with D possibly matching TRBD1 (6 bases). Germline CDR1 and CDR2: MDHEN and SYDVKM. This CDR3 is built from 16 residues. V lost 4 bases and J 5 bases, leaving 21 bases between the germline ends. CDR3 protein: CASSSPQGLRSDEQYF. The DNA of the CDR3 is TGTGCCAGCAGTTCACCCCAGGGGCTAAGGTCGGACGAGCAGTACTTC.

This clonotype was seen a handful of times. The chain is built from TRBV6-1 and TRBJ2-3; D uncertain. The CDR3 loop spans 12 amino acids. Germline V lookup: CDR1 MNHNS, CDR2 SASEGT. Trimming shortened V by 0 bases and J by 4 bases, and 2 bases separated the two germline ends. This CDR3 is CASSEAADTQYF. CDR3 DNA: TGTGCCAGCAGTGAAGCTGCAGATACGCAGTATTTT.

This chain links TRBV7-2 with TRBJ2-7; possibly TRBD1 or TRBD2 for D (5 bases each). Germline loops: CDR1 SGHTA, CDR2 FQGNSA. The CDR3 runs 15 residues. V was trimmed by 3 bases and J by 1 base, leaving 13 bases between them. The DNA of the CDR3 is TGTGCCAGCAGCTTCACCGGGACGGAGTCCTACGAGCAGTACTTC. This gives the protein CASSFTGTESYEQYF.

This clonotype was counted a few times. The gene calls are TRBV11-1 and TRBJ2-1; D possibly corresponds to TRBD1 (6 bases). V lost 6 bases to trimming and J lost 6 bases, with 18 bases between them. Looked up from germline, CDR1 is SGHAT and CDR2 is FQDESV (reference sequence). The CDR3 loop spans 15 amino acids. CDR3 coding DNA: TGTGCCAGCAGTCCCCAGGGGAATTCGGTCAATGAGCAGTTCTTC. Amino acid sequence: CASSPQGNSVNEQFF.

This clonotype was counted many times. V and J are TRBV10-3 and TRBJ2-1, with a weak D call TRBD2 (6 bases). There are 14 residues in the CDR3. Trimming removed 10 bases at V and 4 bases at J, with 17 bases between. In germline, CDR1 is ENHRY, CDR2 SYGVKD. CDR3 protein: CATGEAGTYNEQFF. CDR3 coding DNA: TGTGCCACAGGCGAGGCGGGGACGTACAATGAGCAGTTCTTC.

V gene TRBV6-2 or TRBV6-3 combines with J gene TRBJ2-3; D gene unclear. Trimming cost V 0 bases and J 0 bases, with 13 bases left between them. This CDR3 contains 17 residues. The V gene's germline CDR1 is MNHEY and CDR2 SVGEGT. The CDR3 loop is CASSYSPFRASTDTQYF. The CDR3 region has the DNA TGTGCCAGCAGTTACTCACCCTTCCGAGCGAGCACAGATACGCAGTATTTT.